Sequencing of this T cell receptor (beta chain) was carried out in a study of identical twins. Healthy Caucasians were all of the donors. From the 5' RACE reads, TCRdb called clonotypes with MiXCR, one entry per CDR3 protein. Seen here are roughly 150,000 distinct CDR3 sequences, 3.5% observed once, and the top ten hold around 8.1%. There are many counts of this clonotype. Germline lookup yields CDR1 SGHRS and CDR2 YFSETQ. The length of the CDR3 is 15 residues. Trimming at V came to 0 bases and at J to 5 bases, leaving 6 bases not matched to a gene. This receptor was obtained from a young man in good health. Source material: memory T cells sorted from blood. V gene TRBV5-1 combines with J gene TRBJ2-7; TRBD2 agrees at 9 bases. CDR3 in amino acids: CASSLEGGRAHEQYF. The CDR3 nucleotides are TGCGCCAGCAGCTTGGAGGGCGGGAGGGCCCACGAGCAGTACTTC.